Below are 2 T cell receptor beta chains sequenced from a single sample in a study of follicular helper T cells after annual influenza vaccination (dated by TCRdb to 2016 to 2017). Library prep was done by the immunoSEQ multiplex PCR assay. TCRdb retrieved this table from immuneACCESS and kept in-frame rearrangements only. Not all clones are present; in checked studies, unresolved V genes account for under half, and no reason is known for the remainder. This sample lists approximately 11,000 clones; nearly 85% were detected once. Roughly 0.92% of the sample goes to the ten largest clones. This specimen was CXCR5- memory CD4+ T cells sorted from blood, taken 6 weeks after influenza vaccination. The sample's cell subset or site label, decoded: CXCR5- memory CD4 T cells. Every receptor here comes from an adult who received the influenza vaccine.

V and J are TRBV29-1 and TRBJ1-4; D possibly corresponds to TRBD1 (5 bases). The germline gives CDR1 SQVTM, CDR2 ANQGSEA. The length of the CDR3 is 13 residues. V lost 1 base and J lost 7, with 10 bases in between. Written as DNA, the CDR3 is TGCAGCGTTGAAGGGCAGGGTGGTGAAAAACTGTTTTTT. This sequence encodes CSVEGQGGEKLFF.

This chain uses TRBV18 with TRBJ2-2; D is perhaps TRBD2 (6 bases). The germline V and J ends were trimmed by 3 bases and 6 bases, with 11 bases remaining between them. This CDR3 has 14 residues. The V gene's germline CDR1 is KGHSH and CDR2 LQKENI. The CDR3 region has the DNA TGTGCCAGCTCACCGAACCGGGACTCCGGGGAGCTGTTTTTT. As protein: CASSPNRDSGELFF.